This record concerns one T cell receptor (beta chain) sequence. TCRdb's copy holds only in-frame clones and misses some; the assay was immunoSEQ multiplex PCR. In the table there are roughly 53,000 clones, 85% to 90% of which are singletons. Per the germline V gene, CDR1 is MNHEY and CDR2 is SVGAGI. CDR3 length equals 15 residues. V lost 6 bases and J lost 4; bases outside the gene matches: 6. These data belong to a study of OX40 agonist ivuxolimab in advanced cancers. The sequence derives from an adult with an advanced solid tumor such as melanoma, head and neck, liver or kidney cancer. The sequencing used CD4+ or CD8+ T cells sorted from blood, collected in a trial of the OX40 agonist ivuxolimab. V and J are TRBV6-5 and TRBJ2-2; 9 bases match TRBD1. CDR3 amino acids: CASRWGQGSTGELFF. The CDR3 DNA is TGTGCCAGCAGATGGGGACAGGGAAGCACCGGGGAGCTGTTTTTT.